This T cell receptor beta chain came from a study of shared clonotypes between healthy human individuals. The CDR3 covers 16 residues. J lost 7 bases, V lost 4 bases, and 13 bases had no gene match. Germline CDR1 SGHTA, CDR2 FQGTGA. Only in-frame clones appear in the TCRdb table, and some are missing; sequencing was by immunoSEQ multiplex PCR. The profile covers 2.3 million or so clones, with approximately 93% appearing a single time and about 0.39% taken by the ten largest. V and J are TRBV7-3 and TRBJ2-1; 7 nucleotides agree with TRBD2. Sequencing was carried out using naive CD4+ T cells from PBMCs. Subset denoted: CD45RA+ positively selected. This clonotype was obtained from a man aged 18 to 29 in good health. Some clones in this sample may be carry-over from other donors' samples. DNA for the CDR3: TGTGCCAGCAGCTCCCCAGGTGCGGGAGTGAGTAATGAGCAGTTCTTC. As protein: CASSSPGAGVSNEQFF.